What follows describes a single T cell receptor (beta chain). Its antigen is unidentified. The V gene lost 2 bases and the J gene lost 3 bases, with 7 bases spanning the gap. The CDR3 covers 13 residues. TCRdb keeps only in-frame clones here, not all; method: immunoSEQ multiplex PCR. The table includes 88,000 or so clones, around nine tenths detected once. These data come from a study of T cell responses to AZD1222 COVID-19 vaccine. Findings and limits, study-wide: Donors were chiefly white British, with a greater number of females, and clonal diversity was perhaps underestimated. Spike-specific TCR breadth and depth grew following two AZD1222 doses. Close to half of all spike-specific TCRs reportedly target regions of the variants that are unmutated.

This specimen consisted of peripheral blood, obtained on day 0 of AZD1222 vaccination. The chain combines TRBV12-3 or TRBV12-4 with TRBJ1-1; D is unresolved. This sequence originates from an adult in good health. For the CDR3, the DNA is TGTGCCAGCAGTTTATACTGGGACACTGAAGCTTTCTTT. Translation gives CASSLYWDTEAFF.